The 26 T cell receptor beta chains given below trace back to one sample, sequenced in a study of cytomegalovirus exposure and HLA in healthy donors. With 60 Vbeta and 13 Jbeta primers, the PCR was carried out. Libraries were prepared by immunoSEQ multiplex PCR; TCRdb keeps only in-frame clonotypes and omits some of them. Of under 200,000 clones in the sample, approximately 80% were seen once. Sequenced material: PBMCs. All receptors derive from a man aged 50-59 years in good health and CMV-seropositive.

This rearrangement joins TRBV29-1 to TRBJ2-2; TRBD2 is a possible D gene (7 bases). The CDR3 loop spans 15 amino acids. The V end was cut by 7 bases, the J end by 3 bases, with 18 bases between. In germline, CDR1 is SQVTM, CDR2 ANQGSEA. This chain's CDR3 is CSALGGAVDTGELFF. CDR3 nucleotide sequence: TGCAGCGCCCTAGGGGGGGCGGTGGACACCGGGGAGCTGTTTTTT.

This rearrangement joins TRBV2 to TRBJ1-2; 9 positions match TRBD1. V lost 7 bases and J lost 4; bases outside the gene matches: 7. This CDR3 region has 14 residues. Germline V gives CDR1 SNHLY, CDR2 FYNNEI. This chain's CDR3 is CASTGTGHGYGYTF. CDR3 DNA: TGTGCCAGCACCGGGACAGGGCATGGCTATGGCTACACCTTC.

On this clone itself: Mismatch with germline at one junction end may stem from a read error. V gene TRBV6-5 combines with J gene TRBJ2-7, with TRBD2 matching over 10 bases. The CDR3 runs 14 residues. CDR1 is MNHEY, CDR2 SVGAGI, per germline. CDR3 sequence: CATWGLASSYEQYF. CDR3 in DNA: TGTGCCACCTGGGGACTAGCGAGTTCCTACGAGCAGTACTTT.

V usage is TRBV28 and J usage is TRBJ2-7; the match to TRBD1 covers 8 bases. In germline, CDR1 is MDHEN, CDR2 SYDVKM. The J segment lost 6 bases and the V segment lost 4 bases, leaving 8 bases of the junction unmatched. This CDR3 has 14 residues. The CDR3 sequence is CASSSDRERAEQYF. In nucleotides, the CDR3 is TGTGCCAGCAGTTCGGACAGGGAAAGGGCCGAGCAGTACTTC.

The V call is TRBV4-3, the J call TRBJ2-4; 11 bases align to TRBD1. J gave up 0 bases and V 0 bases, and 13 bases lay outside the gene matches. This CDR3 region has 21 residues. Per the germline V gene, CDR1 is LGHNA and CDR2 is YSLEER. The CDR3, as DNA: TGCGCCAGCAGCCAAGAATGGATACAGGGGGACAGGGGGGTAGCCAAAAACATTCAGTACTTC. This gives the protein CASSQEWIQGDRGVAKNIQYF.

V gene TRBV30 combines with J gene TRBJ2-7; 12 bases line up with TRBD2. CDR1 and CDR2 (germline): GTSNPN, SVGIG (reference sequence). The V segment lost 3 bases and the J segment 5 bases; nucleotides outside the gene matches: 5. The CDR3 extends over 14 amino acids. CDR3 sequence (DNA): TGTGCCTGGAGAGCTAGCGGGAGGGGCCACGAGCAGTACTTC. Amino acid sequence: CAWRASGRGHEQYF.

The V and J genes are TRBV7-2 and TRBJ2-7; the match to TRBD2 covers 8 bases. V lost 2 bases, J lost 3 bases, and 9 bases stayed unmatched. In germline, CDR1 is SGHTA, CDR2 FQGNSA. The CDR3 is 16 amino acids. DNA for the CDR3: TGTGCCAGCAGCTTATCGAGCGGGAGAGAGAACTACGAGCAGTACTTC. This codes for CASSLSSGRENYEQYF.

The chain is built from TRBV11-2 and TRBJ1-1; no reliable D call. Trimming cost V 1 base and J 6 bases, with 9 bases left between them. The CDR3 is 13 residues long. CDR1 is SGHAT, CDR2 FQNNGV, per germline. DNA of the CDR3: TGTGCCAGCAGCTTAGCAGGCCGGCCTGAAGCTTTCTTT. It translates to CASSLAGRPEAFF.

The chain joins TRBV30 to TRBJ1-1; TRBD1 might be the D (5 bases). Germline V gives CDR1 GTSNPN, CDR2 SVGIG (reference sequence). Trimming removed 8 bases from V and 8 bases from J, with 15 bases in between. There are 11 residues in the CDR3. The CDR3 DNA reads as TGTGCCCGTTCGGTGGGGGGAGAAGCTTTCTTT. It translates to CARSVGGEAFF.

The chain couples TRBV7-3 to TRBJ1-2, with D possibly being TRBD1 (6 bases). CDR3 length equals 14 residues. Looked up from germline, CDR1 is SGHTA and CDR2 is FQGTGA. Between the trimmed V and J ends, which lost 1 base and 9 bases, there was a span of 15 bases. CDR3 in amino acids: CASSLNPTGTSYTF. CDR3 nucleotide sequence: TGTGCCAGCAGCTTAAACCCAACAGGGACAAGCTACACCTTC.

A few counts support this clone. The V and J genes are TRBV28 and TRBJ1-2, with 7 nucleotides matching TRBD1. The CDR3 is 16 residues long. V was clipped by 6 bases and J by 6 bases; unmatched bases: 16. Germline CDR1 MDHEN, CDR2 SYDVKM. CDR3 DNA sequence: TGTGCCAGCAGAAATCACCCAGGGGGGCAATCGGATGGCTACACCTTC. Amino acids: CASRNHPGGQSDGYTF.

In this sample, this clone turned up a few times. The chain has TRBV5-1 and TRBJ2-3; 9 positions agree with TRBD1. Trimming cost V 3 bases and J 3 bases; bases outside gene matches: 8. CDR1 and CDR2 from the germline V gene are SGHRS and YFSETQ. CDR3 length: 16 residues. The CDR3 loop is CASSYGDRVETDTQYF. The DNA for the CDR3 is TGCGCCAGCAGCTACGGGGACAGGGTGGAAACAGATACGCAGTATTTT.

The rearrangement joins TRBV5-4 to TRBJ1-2; 7 nucleotides line up with TRBD1. The CDR3 is 15 amino acids. The V gene end was trimmed by 4 bases and the J gene end by 3 bases; junction bases not matched to a gene: 9. From germline, CDR1 is SGHNT and CDR2 YYREEE (reference sequence). The CDR3 DNA reads as TGTGCCAGCAGCCAGGGGACAGCATCTCACTATGGCTACACCTTC. Translating it yields CASSQGTASHYGYTF.

The chain recombines TRBV30 with TRBJ1-5; D is ambiguous. The CDR3 loop spans 13 amino acids. V lost 4 bases to trimming and J lost 0 bases, with 7 bases between them. Germline-derived CDR1 and CDR2 are GTSNPN and SVGIG (reference sequence). The CDR3 is CAWNAVSNQPQHF. The DNA for the CDR3 is TGTGCCTGGAATGCAGTTAGCAATCAGCCCCAGCATTTT.

This clone has a handful of counts. The V gene is TRBV9, the J gene TRBJ1-2, with D tentatively TRBD1 (5 bases). This CDR3 is built from 15 residues. CDR1 SGDLS and CDR2 YYNGEE come from the germline V gene. V shed 2 bases and J shed 0 bases, with 11 bases lying between them. The CDR3 sequence: CASSVMTESNYGYTF. The CDR3, as DNA: TGTGCCAGCAGCGTTATGACAGAATCTAACTATGGCTACACCTTC.

This chain links TRBV5-1 with TRBJ2-7; D may be TRBD1 (6 bases). Trimming removed 0 bases at V and 2 bases at J, with 9 bases between. The CDR3 consists of 14 residues. Germline V gene sequence: CDR1 SGHRS, CDR2 YFSETQ. The CDR3 region is CASSLDGQTYEQYF. CDR3 DNA sequence: TGCGCCAGCAGCTTGGACGGACAGACCTACGAGCAGTACTTC.

The chain is built from TRBV7-2 and TRBJ2-3; possibly TRBD2 for D (6 bases). Germline V lookup: CDR1 SGHTA, CDR2 FQGNSA. The CDR3 sequence is 16 residues long. V was shortened by 4 bases and J by 5 bases, with 19 bases between the two germline ends. CDR3 coding DNA: TGTGCCAGCAGCTCCCTCCTTGGCGGGGCCTTAGATACGCAGTATTTT. It specifies CASSSLLGGALDTQYF. Variable domain in full (rest from reference TRBV7-2 and TRBJ2-3): GAGVSQSPSNKVTEKGKDVELRCDPISGHTALYWYRQSLGQGLEFLIYFQGNSAPDKSGLPSDRFSAERTGGSVSTLTIQRTQQEDSAVYLCASSSLLGGALDTQYFGPGTRLTVL.

The chain recombines TRBV7-2 with TRBJ2-7, with a tentative D call TRBD2 (6 bases). The V gene's germline CDR1 is SGHTA and CDR2 FQGNSA. Trimming took off 7 bases at V and 6 bases at J, with 22 bases between the two ends. The CDR3 contains 15 residues. Written as DNA, the CDR3 is TGTGCCAGCAACTCTGCGGGGTCCAACGGGGGCGAGCAGTACTTC. It translates to CASNSAGSNGGEQYF.

The chain uses TRBV6-5 and TRBJ1-2; 7 bases line up with TRBD1. There are 14 residues in the CDR3. Germline-derived CDR1 and CDR2 are MNHEY and SVGAGI. V gave up 5 bases and J gave up 6 bases; unmatched junction bases: 9. In nucleotides, the CDR3 is TGTGCCAGCAGTCCTAGACAGGGCGGGGATGGCTACACCTTC. Its translation: CASSPRQGGDGYTF.

This clone was seen more than once but under ten times. J is TRBJ1-2 and V is TRBV10-3, with D possibly being TRBD1 (6 bases). CDR1 is ENHRY, CDR2 SYGVKD, per germline. CDR3 length: 13 amino acids. With 6 bases removed from V and 4 bases from J, the gap between germline ends came to 12 bases. CDR3 protein: CAIRETGFYGYTF. The CDR3 nucleotides are TGTGCCATCAGGGAAACAGGGTTCTATGGCTACACCTTC.

About this clone itself: Germline is not matched at one junction end, which may reflect a read error. The genes are TRBV7-7 and TRBJ2-5, with D hard to call. Germline V gene lookup returns CDR1 SSHAT and CDR2 FNYEAQ (reference sequence). CDR3 size: 12 residues. Written as DNA, the CDR3 is TGTGCTAGCAGCTCCCAACAAGAGACCCAGTACTTC. This encodes CASSSQQETQYF.

The table lists this clone with a count of one. The chain uses TRBV5-4 and TRBJ2-1; D is perhaps TRBD1 (5 bases). There are 14 residues in the CDR3. CDR1 is SGHNT, CDR2 YYREEE, per germline (reference sequence). Trimming stripped 2 bases from V and 5 bases from J, with 11 bases between. CDR3 DNA: TGTGCCAGCAGCTTTGACAGATACAACAATGAGCAGTTCTTC. Its translation: CASSFDRYNNEQFF.

CDR3 sequence (DNA): TGTGCCAGCAGTGAACATTTGGGACAGGGTAATCTGAACACTGAAGCTTTCTTT. This translates into CASSEHLGQGNLNTEAFF. This chain connects TRBV6-1 to TRBJ1-1, with 9 nucleotides matching TRBD1. CDR1 and CDR2 (germline): MNHNS, SASEGT. The CDR3 extends over 18 amino acids. V lost 2 bases and J lost 0; bases outside the gene matches: 10.

The chain has TRBV30 and TRBJ2-5; the D is unclear. CDR3 length: 11 residues. V dropped 4 bases and J dropped 1 base, with 4 bases sitting between them. Germline V gene sequence: CDR1 GTSNPN, CDR2 SVGIG (reference sequence). CDR3 amino acids: CAWTIQETQYF. CDR3 sequence (DNA): TGTGCCTGGACTATCCAAGAGACCCAGTACTTC. Using reference TRBV30 and TRBJ2-5 for the parts outside the CDR3, the full variable domain is SQTIHQWPATLVQPVGSPLSLECTVEGTSNPNLYWYRQAAGRGLQLLFYSVGIGQISSEVPQNLSASRPQDRQFILSSKKLLLSDSGFYLCAWTIQETQYFGPGTRLLVL.

This rearrangement joins TRBV6-1 to TRBJ2-2; D perhaps matches TRBD2 (5 bases). V was pared by 8 bases and J by 0 bases, with 10 bases between. CDR3 length: 14 residues. Germline CDR1 and CDR2: MNHNS and SASEGT. The CDR3 loop is CASPRDPNTGELFF. In nucleotides, the CDR3 is TGTGCCAGCCCTCGGGATCCGAACACCGGGGAGCTGTTTTTT.

The chain uses TRBV10-1 and TRBJ2-7, with 7 bases lining up with TRBD1. Per germline, CDR1 WNHNN and CDR2 SYGVQD (reference sequence). The CDR3 consists of 12 residues. J gave up 3 bases and V 6 bases, and 2 bases lay outside the gene matches. The CDR3 here is CASSRQGYEQYF. The DNA for the CDR3 is TGCGCCAGCAGCCGACAGGGCTACGAGCAGTACTTC.